The 11 T cell receptor beta chains below come from one sample, sequenced in a study of OX40 agonist ivuxolimab in advanced cancers. Some clones are missing from TCRdb's copy, which holds only in-frame ones; the method was immunoSEQ multiplex PCR. Seen here are tens of thousands of clones, about 87% observed once, and the top ten hold under 0.65%. The sample in question was CD4+ or CD8+ T cells sorted from blood, obtained in a trial of the OX40 agonist ivuxolimab. These receptors all come from an adult with an advanced solid tumor such as melanoma, head and neck, liver or kidney cancer.

V and J are TRBV19 and TRBJ2-4, with D unclear. Trimming took 3 bases from V and 6 from J, leaving 6 bases between them. This CDR3 spans 12 amino acids. CDR1 is LNHDA and CDR2 is SQIVND in the germline V gene (reference sequence). The chain's CDR3 is CASSIVGNIQYF. The CDR3 region has the DNA TGTGCCAGTAGTATTGTAGGAAACATTCAGTACTTC.

This clone turned up a few times. The chain links TRBV7-9 to TRBJ2-1, with D maybe TRBD2 (7 bases). The CDR3 is made up of 15 amino acids. Germline assignment: CDR1 SEHNR and CDR2 FQNEAQ (reference sequence). Trimming stripped 5 bases from V and 3 bases from J, with 14 bases between. CDR3 nucleotides: TGTGCCAGCAGCCCGGGGGGCTCCGACTACAATGAGCAGTTCTTC. Protein product: CASSPGGSDYNEQFF.

J is TRBJ2-5 and V is TRBV27; TRBD1 or TRBD2 may be the D gene (5 bases each). CDR1 is MNHEY and CDR2 is SMNVEV in the germline V gene (reference sequence). The CDR3 length is 14 residues. Trimming shortened V by 4 bases and J by 1 base, and 10 bases separated the two germline ends. CDR3 nucleotides: TGTGCCAGCAGTTCGGGACCACTCCAAGAGACCCAGTACTTC. Residues: CASSSGPLQETQYF.

This clone was counted a few times. The rearrangement links TRBV5-1 to TRBJ2-7, with a tentative D call TRBD2 (6 bases). Germline CDR1 and CDR2: SGHRS and YFSETQ. This CDR3 has 14 amino acids. The V gene lost 1 base and the J gene lost 5 bases, with 13 bases spanning the gap. CDR3 loop: CASSLFRERDEQYF. The CDR3 nucleotides are TGCGCCAGCAGCTTGTTCCGGGAGCGGGACGAGCAGTACTTC.

The chain is built from TRBV5-1 and TRBJ2-3; either TRBD1 or TRBD2 may fit D (5 bases each). The length of the CDR3 is 11 residues. Germline V gives CDR1 SGHRS, CDR2 YFSETQ. V was pared by 8 bases and J by 2 bases, with 6 bases between. The CDR3 reads CASGTTDTQYF. CDR3 bases: TGCGCCAGTGGGACCACAGATACGCAGTATTTT.

V is TRBV7-8 and J is TRBJ2-3, with 9 bases aligning to TRBD1. The V and J ends lost 5 bases and 2 bases, in that order; junction bases with no gene match: 5. Germline lookup yields CDR1 SGHVS and CDR2 FQNEAQ. The CDR3 covers 15 residues. DNA for the CDR3: TGTGCCAGCAGCCTCCGGGACAGGGCCACAGATACGCAGTATTTT. Amino acid sequence: CASSLRDRATDTQYF.

The chain uses TRBV11-1 and TRBJ2-7; D not resolved. The CDR3 sequence is 16 residues long. The germline V gene encodes CDR1 SGHAT and CDR2 FQDESV (reference sequence). V lost 4 bases and J lost 3, with 19 bases in between. CDR3 sequence reads: CASSSGLSDNYYEQYF. Here the CDR3 DNA reads TGTGCCAGCAGCTCAGGCTTAAGCGACAACTACTACGAGCAGTACTTC.

This clone was seen more than once but under ten times. This sequence joins TRBV9 and TRBJ2-1, with TRBD2 identical over 14 bases. Unmatched junction bases numbered 7, after V lost 0 bases and J lost 5 bases. In germline, CDR1 is SGDLS, CDR2 YYNGEE. This CDR3 spans 18 amino acids. The CDR3: CASSVGLAGGPSHNEQFF. The CDR3 region has the DNA TGTGCCAGCAGCGTAGGACTAGCGGGAGGGCCTTCCCACAATGAGCAGTTCTTC.

Notes on this clone: The junction and the germline gene differ at one end; a read error may be behind it. The chain combines TRBV10-3 with TRBJ1-6; no clear D. The length of the CDR3 is 13 residues. The germline gives CDR1 ENHRY, CDR2 SYGVKD. CDR3 loop: CAISGQRNSSLHF. Here the CDR3 DNA reads TGTGCCATCAGTGGGCAGAGGAATTCATCCCTCCACTTT.

V is TRBV7-9 and J is TRBJ1-5; D might be TRBD1 (6 bases). V lost 5 bases and J 5 bases, leaving 10 bases between the germline ends. Germline V CDR1 and CDR2: SEHNR, FQNEAQ (reference sequence). This CDR3 comprises 13 residues. CDR3 region: CASSQTGYQPQHF. As DNA, the CDR3 is TGTGCCAGCAGCCAAACAGGGTATCAGCCCCAGCATTTT.

The rearrangement links TRBV10-3 to TRBJ2-5, with D tentatively TRBD2 (5 bases). Germline assignment: CDR1 ENHRY and CDR2 SYGVKD. Trimming pared 2 bases from V and 7 bases from J, leaving 14 bases between. The CDR3 runs 14 residues. The CDR3 DNA reads as TGTGCCATCAGTGAGAATGGCGCCGAGGGGACCCAGTACTTC. Its protein is CAISENGAEGTQYF.